Given below is one T cell receptor (beta chain) in context. The entry originates in a study of T-cell reconstitution after alpha-beta-depleted transplantation in children. It was with unique molecular identifiers that the TCRbeta library was prepared. TCRdb redid the calling of the PCR reads with MiXCR, one entry per CDR3 protein. This sample has 350,000 to 500,000 distinct CDR3 sequences, with around two fifths found just once. V shed 6 bases and J 5 bases; nucleotides not matched to a gene: 7. CDR1 is KGHSH and CDR2 is LQKENI in the germline V gene. The CDR3 runs 14 residues. The material sequenced was PBMCs, taken before TCRalphabeta/CD19-depleted stem cell transplant. The clonotype was recovered from a girl aged 2 to 10 with aplastic anemia, due to receive a stem cell transplant. The chain carries TRBV18 and TRBJ2-7, with TRBD2 matching 10 bases. Here the CDR3 reads CASSSAGGPNEQYF. The CDR3 DNA sequence: TGTGCCAGCTCTTCAGCGGGAGGGCCCAACGAGCAGTACTTC.